The T cell receptor (beta chain) described here comes from a study of metastatic and nonmetastatic thyroid tumors. On the study more broadly: Where malignant and benign thyroid patients were concerned, repertoires were compared across blood and tumor or nodule tissue.

Every patient underwent thyroid surgery untreated. Overall study findings and caveats: Benign nodules reportedly had significantly lower TCR beta diversity than malignant thyroid tumors in blood and tumor.

In the authors' workflow: In papillary thyroid cancer, a distant-metastasis classifier was built using CDR3 differences across clinicopathological groups. TCRdb re-called the PCR reads through MiXCR. TCRdb's processing, not the authors', yielded these V and J calls. The sample has 15,000 to 20,000 clones; 28% are singletons. Trimming stripped 0 bases from V and 7 bases from J, with 15 bases between. Germline V gives CDR1 MNHEY, CDR2 SMNVEV (reference sequence). The CDR3 is 15 amino acids. This clone was seen only a few times. Its antigen is still unknown. The chain recombines TRBV27 with TRBJ1-2; a possible D gene is TRBD1 (5 bases). This clonotype was sampled from a female donor with papillary thyroid cancer or a benign thyroid nodule (not recorded which). Some clones in this sample may be carry-over from other donors' samples. Sequenced: tumor tissue. CDR3 region: CASSLSLGGSRGYTF. The CDR3 DNA reads as TGTGCCAGCAGTTTATCGCTCGGGGGGTCGCGTGGCTACACCTTC.